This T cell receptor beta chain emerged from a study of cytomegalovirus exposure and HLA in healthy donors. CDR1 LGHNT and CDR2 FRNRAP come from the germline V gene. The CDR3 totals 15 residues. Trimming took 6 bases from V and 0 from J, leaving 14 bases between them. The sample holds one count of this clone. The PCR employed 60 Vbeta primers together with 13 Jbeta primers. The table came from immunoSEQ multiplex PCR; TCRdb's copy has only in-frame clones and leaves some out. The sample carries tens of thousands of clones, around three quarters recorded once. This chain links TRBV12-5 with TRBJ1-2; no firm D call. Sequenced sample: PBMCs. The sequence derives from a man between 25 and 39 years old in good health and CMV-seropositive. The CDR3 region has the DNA TGTGCTAGTGGACCCGGAGGGCTACCTAACTATGGCTACACCTTC. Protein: CASGPGGLPNYGYTF.